These T cell receptor beta chains were read from a single sample in a study of CD8 T cells in ankylosing spondylitis. TCRdb independently ran MiXCR on the 5' RACE reads; one entry per CDR3 protein. This table holds 700,000 to 1,000,000 distinct CDR3 sequences, about an eighth found once. Sequenced material: blood, either unsorted or a sorted T cell fraction (not recorded which). These receptors were taken from a male donor with ankylosing spondylitis. The CDR3 runs from the conserved cysteine through the conserved F or W. Each record gives: V gene, J gene, clone size, D gene, CDR3 protein, CDR3 DNA. A D gene is named only where the DNA matches it firmly. Clone size is stated in some rows and not others, as once, few, many or a class when expanded.

v_call: TRBV5-1
j_call: TRBJ2-1
clone_size: many
d_call: -
cdr3_aa: CASSLLEGNEQFF
cdr3_nt: TGCGCCAGCAGCTTGCTTGAAGGGAATGAGCAGTTCTTC

v_call: TRBV20-1
j_call: TRBJ2-7
clone_size: once
d_call: -
cdr3_aa: CSARGMIYEQYF
cdr3_nt: TGCAGTGCTCGGGGGATGATCTACGAGCAGTACTTC

v_call: TRBV11-2
j_call: TRBJ2-1
clone_size: -
d_call: -
cdr3_aa: CASSTWGEAYNEQFF
cdr3_nt: TGTGCCAGCAGCACGTGGGGGGAAGCGTACAATGAGCAGTTCTTC

v_call: TRBV15
j_call: TRBJ2-1
clone_size: -
d_call: -
cdr3_aa: CATSRGGTSNEQFF
cdr3_nt: TGTGCCACCAGCAGAGGGGGGACATCCAATGAGCAGTTCTTC

v_call: TRBV4-2
j_call: TRBJ2-3
clone_size: -
d_call: -
cdr3_aa: CASSQGHLTDTQYF
cdr3_nt: TGTGCCAGCAGCCAGGGACACCTGACGGATACGCAGTATTTT

v_call: TRBV6-5
j_call: TRBJ2-3
clone_size: many
d_call: -
cdr3_aa: CASSYSWGGGTDTQYF
cdr3_nt: TGTGCCAGCAGTTACTCGTGGGGTGGGGGTACAGATACGCAGTATTTT

v_call: TRBV6-5
j_call: TRBJ2-3
clone_size: few
d_call: -
cdr3_aa: CASSYSSQLSDTQYF
cdr3_nt: TGTGCCAGCAGTTACTCGAGCCAGTTGTCAGATACGCAGTATTTT

v_call: TRBV5-4
j_call: TRBJ2-5
clone_size: -
d_call: -
cdr3_aa: CASSGPIQETQYF
cdr3_nt: TGTGCCAGTTCTGGGCCCATCCAAGAGACCCAGTACTTC

v_call: TRBV4-2
j_call: TRBJ1-2
clone_size: few
d_call: -
cdr3_aa: CASSQDRTVYGYTF
cdr3_nt: TGTGCCAGCAGCCAAGACCGGACAGTCTATGGCTACACCTTC

v_call: TRBV6-1
j_call: TRBJ2-2
clone_size: -
d_call: -
cdr3_aa: CASSPPGGAGELFF
cdr3_nt: TGTGCCAGCAGTCCCCCGGGTGGGGCCGGGGAGCTGTTTTTT

v_call: TRBV5-1
j_call: TRBJ2-3
clone_size: once
d_call: TRBD2
cdr3_aa: CASSTRTSGIADTQYF
cdr3_nt: TGCGCCAGCAGCACCCGGACTAGCGGAATAGCGGATACGCAGTATTTT

v_call: TRBV9
j_call: TRBJ2-7
clone_size: -
d_call: -
cdr3_aa: CASSVVPGASYEQYF
cdr3_nt: TGTGCCAGCAGCGTAGTGCCAGGTGCCTCGTACGAGCAGTACTTC

v_call: TRBV5-1
j_call: TRBJ2-5
clone_size: few
d_call: TRBD2
cdr3_aa: CASSSSGRPEETQYF
cdr3_nt: TGCGCCAGCAGCTCAAGCGGGAGGCCGGAGGAGACCCAGTACTTC

v_call: TRBV20-1
j_call: TRBJ2-5
clone_size: -
d_call: -
cdr3_aa: CTPSRRLFSQETQYF
cdr3_nt: TGCACCCCCTCGAGGCGACTCTTCTCGCAAGAGACCCAGTACTTC

v_call: TRBV29-1
j_call: TRBJ2-2
clone_size: -
d_call: -
cdr3_aa: CSVETVGGELFF
cdr3_nt: TGCAGCGTTGAAACTGTAGGCGGGGAGCTGTTTTTT

v_call: TRBV24-1
j_call: TRBJ2-2
clone_size: few
d_call: -
cdr3_aa: CATSELAIRNTGELFF
cdr3_nt: TGTGCCACCAGTGAGTTGGCGATCAGGAACACCGGGGAGCTGTTTTTT

v_call: TRBV20-1
j_call: TRBJ2-1
clone_size: many
d_call: TRBD2
cdr3_aa: CSARVSTSGRAYNEQFF
cdr3_nt: TGCAGTGCTAGAGTGTCCACTAGCGGGAGGGCCTACAATGAGCAGTTCTTC

v_call: TRBV7-9
j_call: TRBJ1-2
clone_size: -
d_call: -
cdr3_aa: CASSLGRDSGYTF
cdr3_nt: TGTGCCAGCAGCTTAGGCAGGGATAGTGGCTACACCTTC

v_call: TRBV5-1
j_call: TRBJ2-3
clone_size: many
d_call: -
cdr3_aa: CASSSGREDTQYF
cdr3_nt: TGCGCCAGCAGCTCCGGGAGAGAGGATACGCAGTATTTT

v_call: TRBV10-3
j_call: TRBJ1-1
clone_size: few
d_call: -
cdr3_aa: CAISERDRDTEAFF
cdr3_nt: TGTGCCATCAGTGAGCGAGATAGGGACACTGAAGCTTTCTTT

v_call: TRBV6-1
j_call: TRBJ1-6
clone_size: few
d_call: -
cdr3_aa: CASRDHSPLHF
cdr3_nt: TGTGCCAGCAGGGACCATTCACCCCTCCACTTT

v_call: TRBV7-2
j_call: TRBJ1-2
clone_size: few
d_call: -
cdr3_aa: CASSLMGVGYTF
cdr3_nt: TGTGCCAGCAGCCTTATGGGGGTTGGCTACACCTTC

v_call: TRBV25-1
j_call: TRBJ1-2
clone_size: few
d_call: -
cdr3_aa: CASRSTVGGVDYGYTF
cdr3_nt: TGTGCCAGCAGAAGTACCGTTGGGGGGGTGGACTATGGCTACACCTTC

v_call: TRBV29-1
j_call: TRBJ2-1
clone_size: many
d_call: -
cdr3_aa: CSALQGENEQFF
cdr3_nt: TGCAGTGCTCTCCAAGGAGAGAATGAGCAGTTCTTC

v_call: TRBV18
j_call: TRBJ2-2
clone_size: few
d_call: TRBD2
cdr3_aa: CASSPPAGDTGELFF
cdr3_nt: TGTGCCAGCTCACCGCCAGCGGGAGACACCGGGGAGCTGTTTTTT

v_call: TRBV3-1
j_call: TRBJ1-6
clone_size: few
d_call: -
cdr3_aa: CASRRQGGNSPLHF
cdr3_nt: TGTGCCAGCAGGCGCCAGGGTGGAAATTCACCCCTCCACTTT

v_call: TRBV20-1
j_call: TRBJ2-1
clone_size: few
d_call: TRBD2
cdr3_aa: CSADLSGRAYNEQFF
cdr3_nt: TGCAGTGCTGACCTTAGCGGGAGGGCCTACAATGAGCAGTTCTTC

v_call: TRBV7-2
j_call: TRBJ1-6
clone_size: many
d_call: TRBD1
cdr3_aa: CASSLAGQEISPLHF
cdr3_nt: TGTGCCAGCAGCTTAGCGGGACAGGAGATTTCACCCCTCCACTTT

v_call: TRBV29-1
j_call: TRBJ2-1
clone_size: few
d_call: -
cdr3_aa: CSVEKYNEQFF
cdr3_nt: TGCAGCGTTGAAAAGTACAATGAGCAGTTCTTC

v_call: TRBV29-1
j_call: TRBJ2-1
clone_size: few
d_call: TRBD2
cdr3_aa: CSVESSGSSYNEQFF
cdr3_nt: TGCAGCGTGGAATCTAGCGGGAGCTCCTACAATGAGCAGTTCTTC

v_call: TRBV20-1
j_call: TRBJ1-5
clone_size: -
d_call: TRBD1
cdr3_aa: CSALGQANQPQHF
cdr3_nt: TGCAGTGCACTTGGACAGGCCAATCAGCCCCAGCATTTT

v_call: TRBV28
j_call: TRBJ2-5
clone_size: -
d_call: -
cdr3_aa: CASSWTGQTRGGTQYF
cdr3_nt: TGTGCCAGCAGCTGGACAGGGCAAACCCGCGGGGGGACCCAGTACTTC

v_call: TRBV27
j_call: TRBJ1-2
clone_size: -
d_call: -
cdr3_aa: CASSLLQAPYGYTF
cdr3_nt: TGTGCCAGCAGTTTACTACAGGCCCCCTATGGCTACACCTTC

v_call: TRBV6-6
j_call: TRBJ1-6
clone_size: -
d_call: TRBD1
cdr3_aa: CARSRDRVSPLHF
cdr3_nt: TGTGCCAGATCGCGGGACAGGGTTTCACCCCTCCACTTT

v_call: TRBV14
j_call: TRBJ2-4
clone_size: few
d_call: -
cdr3_aa: CASSQASAYIQYF
cdr3_nt: TGTGCCAGCAGCCAAGCATCAGCATACATTCAGTACTTC